Listed below are T cell receptor beta chains from one sample, sequenced in a study of blood T cells in healthy people across ages. Using its own MiXCR run on the 5' RACE reads, TCRdb lists one record per CDR3 protein. In the table there are roughly 1.9 million distinct CDR3 sequences, around 40% of which are singletons. The source material was blood. These receptors were taken from a human donor in good health. Each CDR3 is given with its conserved first and last residue. Each record gives: J gene, D gene, clone size, V gene, CDR3 protein, CDR3 DNA. The D gene is left open where the match is weak. Size values are once, few and many counts, or a class for expanded clones, and some rows have none.

>TRBJ2-7|-|many|TRBV29-1
CSVVGNAYEQYF
TGCAGCGTTGTAGGTAACGCCTACGAGCAGTACTTC
>TRBJ1-2|-|-|TRBV12-3/TRBV12-4
CASSPPWGENGYTF
TGTGCCAGCAGTCCCCCATGGGGGGAGAACGGCTACACCTTC
>TRBJ1-6|-|few|TRBV5-6
CASSLGQGLGSPLHF
TGTGCCAGCAGCTTGGGGCAGGGGTTGGGTTCACCCCTCCACTTT
>TRBJ2-1|-|few|TRBV20-1
CSAPKGNEQFF
TGCAGTGCCCCAAAGGGAAATGAGCAGTTCTTC
>TRBJ1-1|-|few|TRBV4-2
CASSQGEARNTEAFF
TGTGCCAGCAGCCAAGGGGAAGCCAGGAACACTGAAGCTTTCTTT
>TRBJ2-3|-|few|TRBV5-1
CASSRGSDTQYF
TGCGCCAGCAGCCGGGGATCAGATACGCAGTATTTT
>TRBJ2-1|-|few|TRBV10-3
CAISEFGESSYNEQFF
TGTGCCATCAGTGAGTTTGGTGAGAGCTCCTACAATGAGCAGTTCTTC
>TRBJ1-1|-|-|TRBV7-9
CASSLLKTTEAFF
TGTGCCAGCAGCTTACTCAAGACCACTGAAGCTTTCTTT
>TRBJ2-5|TRBD2|-|TRBV3-1
CASSRASGGQETQYF
TGTGCCAGCAGCCGAGCTAGCGGGGGCCAAGAGACCCAGTACTTC
>TRBJ1-1|TRBD1|-|TRBV29-1
CSGGTGIYTEAFF
TGCAGCGGCGGGACAGGGATCTACACTGAAGCTTTCTTT
>TRBJ1-4|-|-|TRBV4-3
CASSSKGGADSTNEKLFF
TGCGCCAGCAGCTCGAAGGGGGGGGCGGATTCAACTAATGAAAAACTGTTTTTT
>TRBJ2-7|-|few|TRBV7-9
CASVHPITSYEQYF
TGTGCCAGCGTCCACCCCATAACTTCCTACGAGCAGTACTTC
>TRBJ2-4|-|-|TRBV6-1
CASSGGGGWVFDLAKNIQYF
TGTGCCAGCAGTGGGGGAGGGGGTTGGGTTTTTGATTTAGCCAAAAACATTCAGTACTTC
>TRBJ1-2|-|few|TRBV29-1
CSVTWGGFGYTF
TGCAGCGTCACATGGGGGGGGTTTGGCTACACCTTC
>TRBJ2-6|TRBD1|-|TRBV6-2/TRBV6-3
CASSRDSPFSIGANVLTF
TGTGCCAGCAGTCGGGACAGTCCGTTTTCTATTGGGGCCAACGTCCTGACTTTC
>TRBJ1-1|TRBD1|-|TRBV24-1
CATRRGQGNTEAFF
TGTGCCACCAGACGGGGACAGGGCAACACTGAAGCTTTCTTT
>TRBJ2-2|TRBD2|-|TRBV29-1
CSVRPGGDTGELFF
TGCAGCGTGCGGCCGGGGGGGGACACCGGGGAGCTGTTTTTT
>TRBJ2-7|-|-|TRBV6-5
CAGSYSSASSYEQYF
TGTGCCGGCAGTTACTCTTCTGCATCCTCCTACGAGCAGTACTTC
>TRBJ2-3|-|-|TRBV11-3
CASSFNGVTDTQYF
TGTGCAAGCAGCTTCAACGGTGTCACAGATACGCAGTATTTT
>TRBJ1-2|TRBD1|few|TRBV6-2/TRBV6-3
CTSNTGQLYGYTF
TGTACCAGCAATACGGGACAGCTCTATGGCTACACCTTC
>TRBJ1-1|-|-|TRBV2
CASAGLWTEAFF
TGTGCTTCTGCAGGGTTGTGGACTGAAGCTTTCTTT
>TRBJ1-1|-|-|TRBV7-3
CVSSLSPAVNTEAFF
TGTGTCAGCAGCTTAAGTCCGGCTGTAAACACTGAAGCTTTCTTT
>TRBJ1-6|-|-|TRBV12-3/TRBV12-4
CASSLGGGGYNSPLHF
TGTGCCAGCAGTTTAGGGGGCGGGGGTTATAATTCACCCCTCCACTTT
>TRBJ1-2|TRBD1|few|TRBV4-1
CASSQRPPGQSNYGYTF
TGCGCCAGCAGCCAGCGACCCCCGGGACAGTCAAACTATGGCTACACCTTC
>TRBJ1-5|TRBD1|few|TRBV7-9
CASSQGGGGQPQHF
TGTGCCAGCAGTCAGGGGGGGGGCGGACAGCCCCAGCATTTT
>TRBJ2-7|TRBD2|-|TRBV11-1
CVSSPGLLIPGLAGGAYYEQYF
TGTGTCAGCAGCCCGGGACTCCTGATCCCGGGACTAGCGGGGGGGGCCTACTACGAGCAGTACTTC
>TRBJ1-6|-|-|TRBV4-3
CASSQDRHREGYNSPLHF
TGCGCCAGCAGCCAAGATCGCCACAGGGAGGGGTATAATTCACCCCTCCACTTT
>TRBJ1-2|-|-|TRBV13
CASSTGGRNYGYTF
TGTGCCAGCAGCACCGGGGGGCGGAACTATGGCTACACCTTC
>TRBJ2-1|-|-|TRBV5-1
CASSTNREYNEQFF
TGCGCCAGCAGCACAAACCGGGAGTACAATGAGCAGTTCTTC
>TRBJ2-7|-|few|TRBV6-6
CASSFALTESLPYEQYF
TGTGCCAGCAGTTTCGCACTGACGGAGAGCTTACCCTACGAGCAGTACTTC
>TRBJ2-7|TRBD2|-|TRBV7-2
CASSPEIAGGQYEQYF
TGTGCCAGCAGCCCCGAAATAGCGGGGGGCCAGTACGAGCAGTACTTC
>TRBJ2-1|-|few|TRBV6-5
CASMDRGPYNEQFF
TGTGCCAGCATGGACAGAGGACCCTACAATGAGCAGTTCTTC
>TRBJ2-5|-|few|TRBV29-1
CSVEYGGHQETQYF
TGCAGCGTTGAGTACGGGGGGCACCAAGAGACCCAGTACTTC
>TRBJ2-7|-|once|TRBV3-1
CASSQGQGGLGEQYF
TGTGCCAGCAGCCAAGGACAGGGAGGTTTGGGAGAGCAGTACTTC
>TRBJ2-1|-|few|TRBV7-9
CASSLVEGRYNEQFF
TGTGCCAGCAGCTTAGTAGAGGGGCGCTACAATGAGCAGTTCTTC
>TRBJ2-5|TRBD2|-|TRBV4-2
CASSHTSGGTQETQYF
TGTGCCAGCAGCCACACTAGCGGGGGGACGCAAGAGACCCAGTACTTC
>TRBJ1-2|-|-|TRBV28
CASRLKGDGYTF
TGTGCCAGCAGGCTGAAGGGGGATGGCTACACCTTC
>TRBJ2-7|TRBD1|-|TRBV5-1
CASGGTGVYEQYF
TGCGCCAGCGGAGGGACAGGAGTCTACGAGCAGTACTTC
>TRBJ2-2|-|-|TRBV3-1
CASSPRGATGELFF
TGTGCCAGCAGCCCCAGGGGAGCGACCGGGGAGCTGTTTTTT
>TRBJ2-3|-|-|TRBV7-9
CASSPPAAADTQYF
TGTGCCAGCAGCCCCCCCGCAGCAGCAGATACGCAGTATTTT
>TRBJ2-3|-|few|TRBV4-2
CASSQDLQYRTDTQYF
TGTGCCAGCAGCCAAGATCTGCAATACCGCACAGATACGCAGTATTTT
>TRBJ1-5|-|few|TRBV6-6
CACNRGFNQLQHF
TGTGCCTGCAACCGGGGCTTCAATCAGCTCCAGCATTTT
>TRBJ1-5|TRBD1|-|TRBV20-1
CSATGQLYNQPQHF
TGCAGTGCAACGGGACAGCTATACAATCAGCCCCAGCATTTT
>TRBJ2-5|-|-|TRBV7-8
CASSSPDRPETQYF
TGTGCCAGCAGCTCCCCGGACAGACCAGAGACCCAGTACTTC
>TRBJ1-2|-|-|TRBV13
CASSLDGRDPYGYTF
TGTGCCAGCAGCTTAGACGGTAGGGATCCCTATGGCTACACCTTC
>TRBJ2-5|-|few|TRBV7-8
CASMTSEQGWRETQYF
TGTGCCAGCATGACGTCCGAGCAGGGTTGGCGAGAGACCCAGTACTTC
>TRBJ2-1|-|few|TRBV5-6
CASSQAVEQFF
TGTGCCAGCAGCCAGGCAGTTGAGCAGTTCTTC